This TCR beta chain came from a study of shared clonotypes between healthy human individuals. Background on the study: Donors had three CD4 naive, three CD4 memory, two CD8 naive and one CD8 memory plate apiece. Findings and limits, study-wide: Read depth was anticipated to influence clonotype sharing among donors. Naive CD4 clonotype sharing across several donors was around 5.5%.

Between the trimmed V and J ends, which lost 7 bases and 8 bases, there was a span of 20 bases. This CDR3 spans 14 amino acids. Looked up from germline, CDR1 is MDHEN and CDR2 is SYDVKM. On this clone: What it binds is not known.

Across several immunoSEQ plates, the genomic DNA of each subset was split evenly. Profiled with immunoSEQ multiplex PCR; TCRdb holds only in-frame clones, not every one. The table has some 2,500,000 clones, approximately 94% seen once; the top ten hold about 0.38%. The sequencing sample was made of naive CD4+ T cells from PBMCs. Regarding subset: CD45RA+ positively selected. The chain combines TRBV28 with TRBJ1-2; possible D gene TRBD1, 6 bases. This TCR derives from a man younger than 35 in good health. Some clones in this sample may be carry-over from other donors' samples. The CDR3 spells CASTPPGQGNGYTF. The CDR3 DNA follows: TGTGCCAGCACCCCCCCGGGTCAGGGGAACGGCTACACCTTC.